What follows are 9 T cell receptor beta chains derived from one specimen sequenced in a study of beta chain features in type 1 diabetes. Expressed TCRB transcripts were sequenced, since all the RNA that had been isolated was reverse transcribed. Assay used: immunoSEQ multiplex PCR; TCRdb lists only in-frame clones, some missing. The sample holds 300,000 to 400,000 clones, around 10% seen once. Sequenced sample: naive CD4+ T cells from blood. The receptors stem from a woman between 25 and 40 years old in good health.

The chain couples TRBV27 to TRBJ1-3, with a tentative D call TRBD1 (5 bases). In germline, CDR1 is MNHEY, CDR2 SMNVEV (reference sequence). This CDR3 is 13 amino acids long. The V end lost 4 bases, the J end lost 2 bases, and 6 bases lay between the germline ends. The CDR3 protein is CASSSGPGNTIYF. The CDR3 nucleotides read TGTGCCAGCAGTTCAGGGCCTGGAAACACCATATATTTT.

A few counts support this clone. The V gene is TRBV21-1, the J gene TRBJ1-5; the D call of TRBD1 is as the table states it, not checked on the DNA. TRBV21-1 is described as a pseudogene. The CDR3 length is 12 residues. The CDR3 region is CASGQINQPQHF. CDR3 coding DNA: TGTGCCAGCGGACAGATCAATCAGCCCCAGCATTTT.

The chain combines TRBV5-4 with TRBJ1-2; D is perhaps TRBD1 (5 bases). The CDR3 covers 14 residues. Germline V gene lookup returns CDR1 SGHNT and CDR2 YYREEE (reference sequence). V was cut by 4 bases and J by 5 bases, with 15 bases left in between. The CDR3 nucleotides read TGTGCCAGCAGCGACACCAGGGCGGGGTATGGCTACACCTTC. This gives the protein CASSDTRAGYGYTF.

The chain combines TRBV4-3 with TRBJ1-1, with TRBD1 matching over 8 bases. The CDR3 is made up of 16 amino acids. The germline gives CDR1 LGHNA, CDR2 YSLEER. The J segment lost 0 bases and the V segment lost 3 bases, leaving 6 bases of the junction unmatched. CDR3 coding DNA: TGCGCCAGCAGCCAGGATCCGGGACAGGTGAACACTGAAGCTTTCTTT. It encodes CASSQDPGQVNTEAFF.

In its sample, this clone was seen a few times. The rearrangement joins TRBV7-9 to TRBJ1-4, with D hard to call. Between the trimmed V and J ends, which lost 5 bases and 7 bases, there was a span of 17 bases. The germline gives CDR1 SEHNR, CDR2 FQNEAQ (reference sequence). The CDR3 consists of 15 residues. CDR3 region: CASSPQLTSGEKLFF. In DNA, the CDR3 is TGTGCCAGCAGCCCGCAGTTAACTTCAGGTGAAAAACTGTTTTTT. Looking up the rest from reference TRBV7-9 and TRBJ1-4 gives the full variable domain: DTGVSQNPRHKITKRGQNVTFRCDPISEHNRLYWYRQTLGQGPEFLTYFQNEAQLEKSRLLSDRFSAERPKGSFSTLEIQRTEQGDSAMYLCASSPQLTSGEKLFFGSGTQLSVL.

The chain employs TRBV19 and TRBJ2-3; D unclear. Germline V gene data show CDR1 as LNHDA and CDR2 as SQIVND (reference sequence). Deletions cut 6 bases from V and 0 bases from J, with 4 bases between. The CDR3 is 12 residues long. The CDR3 loop is CASSGSTDTQYF. The CDR3 nucleotides are TGTGCCAGTAGCGGGAGCACAGATACGCAGTATTTT.

J is TRBJ1-2 and V is TRBV10-3; unclear D gene. V lost 4 bases, J lost 8 bases, and 11 bases lay in between. From germline, CDR1 is ENHRY and CDR2 SYGVKD. The CDR3 contains 12 residues. The CDR3 protein is CAISATEIGYTF. DNA of the CDR3: TGTGCCATCAGTGCTACCGAAATCGGCTACACCTTC.

The chain joins TRBV11-2 to TRBJ1-1, with 9 positions matching TRBD1. The V gene end was trimmed by 5 bases and the J gene end by 10 bases; junction bases not matched to a gene: 17. This CDR3 has 16 residues. Germline V gene lookup returns CDR1 SGHAT and CDR2 FQNNGV. CDR3: CASSQIRDRARRGAFF. As DNA, the CDR3 is TGTGCCAGCAGCCAGATAAGGGACAGGGCCCGAAGGGGAGCTTTCTTT.

The chain joins TRBV25-1 to TRBJ2-5, with D unclear. Germline V CDR1 and CDR2: MGHDK, SYGVNS. Trimming cost V 1 base and J 1 base, with 7 bases left between them. The length of the CDR3 is 14 residues. The CDR3 is CASSELASQETQYF. In nucleotides, the CDR3 is TGTGCCAGCAGTGAATTGGCCAGCCAAGAGACCCAGTACTTC.